A selection of T cell receptor beta chains follows, all from one sample in a study of blood T cell repertoires in COVID-19. Profiling relied on immunoSEQ multiplex PCR, and the TCRdb table lists in-frame clones only, not all of them. Of over 100,000 clones listed, over 65% were seen once; the top ten hold about 20%. The source material was peripheral blood. Every receptor here comes from a woman aged 60-75 years with acute or convalescent COVID-19. Both conserved end residues are part of each CDR3. D genes are given only for firm matches. Clone size is shown for a subset of rows, as once, few, many or a class of expanded clone.

cdr3_nt | cdr3_aa | d_call | j_call | v_call | clone_size
TGTGCCAGCAGTGGGTCCAGGGGGCACAATTCACCCCTCCACTTT | CASSGSRGHNSPLHF | TRBD1 | TRBJ1-6 | TRBV2 | -
TGTGCCAGCAGCCCAGGGACACTGGCGAACACCGGGGAGCTGTTTTTT | CASSPGTLANTGELFF | - | TRBJ2-2 | TRBV9 | once
TGTGCCAGCACGGAGAGGGCAGATACGCAGTATTTT | CASTERADTQYF | - | TRBJ2-3 | TRBV7-2 | -
TGCGCCAGCAGCTCCCAGGGCAATGAGCAGTTCTTC | CASSSQGNEQFF | - | TRBJ2-1 | TRBV5-1 | -
TGTGCCAGCAGTTCGGGACAGGGGCAGAGCAATGAGCAGTTCTTC | CASSSGQGQSNEQFF | TRBD1 | TRBJ2-1 | TRBV6-2/TRBV6-3 | few
TGCGCCAGCAGCCTGACAGGGGGTAGCAATCAGCCCCAGCATTTT | CASSLTGGSNQPQHF | TRBD1 | TRBJ1-5 | TRBV5-1 | -
TGTGCCAGCAGCGTAGATTTATTCACCGGGGAGCTGTTTTTT | CASSVDLFTGELFF | - | TRBJ2-2 | TRBV9 | -
TGTGCCAGCAGCGGGGGACTAGCGGGAGGGATTGAGCAGTTCTTC | CASSGGLAGGIEQFF | TRBD2 | TRBJ2-1 | TRBV7-2 | -
TGTGCCAGCGGGGGGAGTGGTTCGGCCACAGATACGCAGTATTTT | CASGGSGSATDTQYF | - | TRBJ2-3 | TRBV27 | -
- | CASSFLAGWQFSNQPQHF | - | TRBJ1-5 | TRBV28 | -
TGTGCCAGCAGCCAAGTTGAGCTCCGTAGCTCCTACAATGAGCAGTTCTTC | CASSQVELRSSYNEQFF | - | TRBJ2-1 | TRBV3-1/TRBV3-2 | -
TGCAGTCCCTCTTTGAGCGGGGGGCTGTTCTTC | CSPSLSGGLFF | TRBD2 | TRBJ2-1 | TRBV20-1 | once
TGTGCCAGCAGCTCCAACCGGAGGGGGCGGAATTCACCCCTCCACTTT | CASSSNRRGRNSPLHF | TRBD1 | TRBJ1-6 | TRBV7-9 | -
TGTGCCAGCAGACTACTAGCCGGGGACAATGAGCAGTTCTTC | CASRLLAGDNEQFF | - | TRBJ2-1 | TRBV11-2 | -
TGTGCCAGCAGTCAGGAATCTTGGACCCAGTACTTC | CASSQESWTQYF | - | TRBJ2-5 | TRBV6-5 | -
TGTGCCAGCAGTTACAACCCGTACAGTTACAATCAGCCCCAGCATTTT | CASSYNPYSYNQPQHF | - | TRBJ1-5 | TRBV6-2/TRBV6-3 | few
TGTGCCACCAGCAAGGACAGGGGGCCCTACGAGCAGTACTTC | CATSKDRGPYEQYF | TRBD1 | TRBJ2-7 | TRBV15 | -
TGTGCCAGCAGCCAAGCGGGGGGCTCCTACAATGAGCAGTTCTTC | CASSQAGGSYNEQFF | TRBD2 | TRBJ2-1 | TRBV9 | -
TGCAGCGTTGGACAGCTGAACACTGAAGCTTTCTTT | CSVGQLNTEAFF | - | TRBJ1-1 | TRBV29-1 | -
TGTGCCTCTCAGGGACTTTCCTACAATGAGCAGTTCTTC | CASQGLSYNEQFF | - | TRBJ2-1 | TRBV7-2 | -
TGCAGCGTTGTGGGCGGGACGAACACTGAAGCTTTCTTT | CSVVGGTNTEAFF | - | TRBJ1-1 | TRBV29-1 | -
TGTGCCAGCAGCGTCCAGGGGGGCGACTATGGCTACACCTTC | CASSVQGGDYGYTF | TRBD1 | TRBJ1-2 | TRBV7-8 | -
TGTGCCAGCAGTTTAACAAGTCATAATTCACCCCTCCACTTT | CASSLTSHNSPLHF | - | TRBJ1-6 | TRBV27 | -
TGTGCCAGCAGCTTACGGCAGGGGCCAGGGATGCCCCTCCACTTT | CASSLRQGPGMPLHF | - | TRBJ1-6 | TRBV7-2 | -
TGCGCCAGCAGCTCCGGGGGGCAAGAGACCCAGTACTTC | CASSSGGQETQYF | TRBD2 | TRBJ2-5 | TRBV5-1 | -
TGTGCCAGTAGCAAGGGGACAGACTACGAGCAGTACTTC | CASSKGTDYEQYF | TRBD1 | TRBJ2-7 | TRBV19 | once
TGTGCCAGCTCACCACGGGAGGCAGCTTCCTACAATGAGCAGTTCTTC | CASSPREAASYNEQFF | - | TRBJ2-1 | TRBV18 | -
TGTGCCAGCAGCCGCTTGGAAGGGGCCCGCTCTGGGGCCAACGTCCTGACTTTC | CASSRLEGARSGANVLTF | - | TRBJ2-6 | TRBV5-8 | few
TGTGCCAGCAGTTTTTCAGGGGCCAGGGGCCAGCCCCAGCATTTT | CASSFSGARGQPQHF | - | TRBJ1-5 | TRBV27 | -
TGTGCCAGCAGTTTCGCGGGATATACGCAGTATTTT | CASSFAGYTQYF | - | TRBJ2-3 | TRBV12-3/TRBV12-4 | -
TGTGCCAGCAGCTCTGGACAGGGTGGGTCCTACGAGCAGTACTTC | CASSSGQGGSYEQYF | TRBD1 | TRBJ2-7 | TRBV9 | -
TGTGCCAGCAGCCGGGACTTCGGCACCGGGGAGCTGTTTTTT | CASSRDFGTGELFF | - | TRBJ2-2 | TRBV6-2/TRBV6-3 | once
TGTGCCAGCAGCTTGCACATAACACCGGACAGCTATGTCCCCGAGCAGTACTTC | CASSLHITPDSYVPEQYF | - | TRBJ2-7 | TRBV5-6 | -
TGTGCCAGCAGCCGGGGGGCGGGAAGTGATGATTCACCCCTCCACTTT | CASSRGAGSDDSPLHF | - | TRBJ1-6 | TRBV5-6 | -
TGTGCCATCAGTGAGCCCGGGCGGGGGCAGTTCTTC | CAISEPGRGQFF | - | TRBJ2-1 | TRBV10-3 | -
TGTGCCAGCAGTGAATTGGGGGCGGGGGGAAACACAGATACGCAGTATTTT | CASSELGAGGNTDTQYF | TRBD2 | TRBJ2-3 | TRBV25-1 | -
TGTGCCAGCGGACAGGGTTTAGACTATGGCTACACCTTC | CASGQGLDYGYTF | TRBD1 | TRBJ1-2 | TRBV27 | -
TGCGCCAGGGACGATGACTGGTGGGGCAACTATGGCTACACCTTC | CARDDDWWGNYGYTF | - | TRBJ1-2 | TRBV10-1 | -
TGCAGTGCTAGTTTTTCAGGGACAGGGAATTCACCCCTCCACTTT | CSASFSGTGNSPLHF | TRBD1 | TRBJ1-6 | TRBV20-1 | -
TGTGCCAGCAGTCCGGGGGGCCCCGATGAAAAACTGTTTTTT | CASSPGGPDEKLFF | - | TRBJ1-4 | TRBV28 | -
TGTGCCAGTAGTATGGAGCGGCGGGGCAGATCACCCCTCCACTTT | CASSMERRGRSPLHF | - | TRBJ1-6 | TRBV19 | -
TGCGCCAGCAGCTTGACAGGAAATGAAAAACTGTTTTTT | CASSLTGNEKLFF | - | TRBJ1-4 | TRBV5-1 | -
TGTGCCAGCTCAACCGGGACTCCCTACGAGCAGTACTTC | CASSTGTPYEQYF | - | TRBJ2-7 | TRBV18 | once
TGTGCTAGTGGTTTGCTCCCTAATGAAAAACTGTTTTTT | CASGLLPNEKLFF | - | TRBJ1-4 | TRBV12-5 | few
TGTGCCAGCAGCAAAGATTGGGCTAGCGGGGGTCAAGAGACCCAGTACTTC | CASSKDWASGGQETQYF | - | TRBJ2-5 | TRBV21-1 | -
TGTGCCTGGAGTCCGAACTATGGCTACACCTTC | CAWSPNYGYTF | - | TRBJ1-2 | TRBV30 | -
TGTGCCAGCAGCCCCTCAACAACAGTCAAGAACTATGGCTACACCTTC | CASSPSTTVKNYGYTF | - | TRBJ1-2 | TRBV7-9 | -
TGTGCCAGCAAGGCCGAGGGGAACACCGGGGAGCTGTTTTTT | CASKAEGNTGELFF | - | TRBJ2-2 | TRBV11-3 | -
TGTGCCAGCAGTTCCGGGACTACTAACACAGATACGCAGTATTTT | CASSSGTTNTDTQYF | TRBD2 | TRBJ2-3 | TRBV7-2 | -
TGTGCCAGCAGCGACCCCTCGGGCGGGGACCACAATGAGCAGTTCTTC | CASSDPSGGDHNEQFF | - | TRBJ2-1 | TRBV2 | -
TGTGCCAGTAGTCCTAGGACAGGGGGCGCCTACACCTTC | CASSPRTGGAYTF | TRBD1 | TRBJ1-2 | TRBV19 | once
TGTGCCAGCAAACAGGGGACAGGAGTTTCACCCCTCCACTTT | CASKQGTGVSPLHF | TRBD1 | TRBJ1-6 | TRBV6-5 | -
TGCGCCAGCAGCACCGGGGGACAGGGGTATGGCTACACCTTC | CASSTGGQGYGYTF | TRBD1 | TRBJ1-2 | TRBV5-1 | -
TGTGCCAGCTCACCAGGTACGGGAGATACGCAGTATTTT | CASSPGTGDTQYF | - | TRBJ2-3 | TRBV18 | -